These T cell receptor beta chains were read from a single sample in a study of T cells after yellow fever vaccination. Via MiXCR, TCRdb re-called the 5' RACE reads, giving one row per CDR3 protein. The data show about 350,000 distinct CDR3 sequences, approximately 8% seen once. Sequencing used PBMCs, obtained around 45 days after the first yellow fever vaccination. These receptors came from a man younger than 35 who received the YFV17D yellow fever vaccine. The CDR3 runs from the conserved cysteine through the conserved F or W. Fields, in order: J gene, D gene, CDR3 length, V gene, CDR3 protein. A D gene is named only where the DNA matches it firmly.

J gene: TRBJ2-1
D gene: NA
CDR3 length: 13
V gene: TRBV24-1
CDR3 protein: CATSDRTSHEQFF

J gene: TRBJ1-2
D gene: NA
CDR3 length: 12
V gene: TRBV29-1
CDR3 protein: CSVVPGDRGYTF

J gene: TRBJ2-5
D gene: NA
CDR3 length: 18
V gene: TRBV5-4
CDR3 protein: CASSSLIGGTTLQETQYF

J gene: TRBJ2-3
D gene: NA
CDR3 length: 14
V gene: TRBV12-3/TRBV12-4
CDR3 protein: CASLGGLGTDTQYF

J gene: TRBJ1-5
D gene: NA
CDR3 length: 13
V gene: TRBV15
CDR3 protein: CATSRDLSQPQHF

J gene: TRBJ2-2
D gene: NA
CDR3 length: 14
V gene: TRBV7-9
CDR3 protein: CASSLSMGAGELFF

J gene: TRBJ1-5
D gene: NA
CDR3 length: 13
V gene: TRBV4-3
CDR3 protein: CASSQDIRQPQHF

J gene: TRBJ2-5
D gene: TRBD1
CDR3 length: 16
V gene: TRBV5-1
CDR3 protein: CASSSNPPGGGETQYF

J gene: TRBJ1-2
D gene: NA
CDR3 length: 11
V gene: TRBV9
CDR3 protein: CASRVQRGYTF

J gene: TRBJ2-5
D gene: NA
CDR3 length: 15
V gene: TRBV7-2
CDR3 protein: CASSPGSGLSETQYF

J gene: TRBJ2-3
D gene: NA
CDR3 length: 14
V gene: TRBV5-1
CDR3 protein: CASSVGLFTDTQYF

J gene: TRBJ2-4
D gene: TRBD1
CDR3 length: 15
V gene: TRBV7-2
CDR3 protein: CASSLGSGDRGIQYF

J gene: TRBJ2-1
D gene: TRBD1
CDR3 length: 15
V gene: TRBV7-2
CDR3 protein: CASSLPGTGVNEQFF

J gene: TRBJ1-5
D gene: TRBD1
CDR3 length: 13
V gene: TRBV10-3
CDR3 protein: CAISAGTEQPQHF

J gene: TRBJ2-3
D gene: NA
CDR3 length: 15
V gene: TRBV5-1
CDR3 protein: CASSLGLESTDTQYF

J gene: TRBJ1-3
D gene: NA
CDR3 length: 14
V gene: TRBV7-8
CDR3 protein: CASSYLGFGNTIYF

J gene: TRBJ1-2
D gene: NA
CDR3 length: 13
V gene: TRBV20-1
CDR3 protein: CSARFRLSSGYTF

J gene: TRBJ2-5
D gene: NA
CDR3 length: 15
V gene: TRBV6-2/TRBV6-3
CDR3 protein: CASSSLSSSDETQYF

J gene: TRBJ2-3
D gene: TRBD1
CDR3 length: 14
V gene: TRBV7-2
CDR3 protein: CASLDRGTTDTQYF

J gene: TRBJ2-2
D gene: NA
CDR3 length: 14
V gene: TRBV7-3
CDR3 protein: CASGDATNTGELFF

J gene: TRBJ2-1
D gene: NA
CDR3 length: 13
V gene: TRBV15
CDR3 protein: CATSRGNWNEQFF

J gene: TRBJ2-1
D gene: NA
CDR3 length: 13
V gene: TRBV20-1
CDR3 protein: CSARVGNYNEQFF

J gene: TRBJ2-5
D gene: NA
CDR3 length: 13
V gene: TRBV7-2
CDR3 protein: CASSQYFRETQYF

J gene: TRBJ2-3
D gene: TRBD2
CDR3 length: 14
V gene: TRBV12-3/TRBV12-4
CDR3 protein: CASSYGGAGDTQYF

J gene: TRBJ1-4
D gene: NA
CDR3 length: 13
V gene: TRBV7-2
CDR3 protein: CASSFAGGVQLFF

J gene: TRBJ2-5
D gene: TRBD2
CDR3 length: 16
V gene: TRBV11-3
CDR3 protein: CASSLGSGLAEETQYF

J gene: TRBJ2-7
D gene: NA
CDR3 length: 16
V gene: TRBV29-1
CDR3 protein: CSVVDWTSSMVYEQYF

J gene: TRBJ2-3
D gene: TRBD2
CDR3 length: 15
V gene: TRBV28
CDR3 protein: CASSLSGGSTDTQYF

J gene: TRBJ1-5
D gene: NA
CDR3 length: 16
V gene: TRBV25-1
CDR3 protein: CASSETNSWSNQPQHF

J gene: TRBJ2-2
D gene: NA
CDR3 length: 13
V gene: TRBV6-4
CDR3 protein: CASSEADTGELFF

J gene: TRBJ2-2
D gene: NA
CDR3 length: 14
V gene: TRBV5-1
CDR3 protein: CASSLDRSTGELFF

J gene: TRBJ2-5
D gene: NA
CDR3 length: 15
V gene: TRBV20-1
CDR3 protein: CSARDRVGPGETQYF

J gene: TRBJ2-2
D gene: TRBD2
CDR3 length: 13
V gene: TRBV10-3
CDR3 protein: CASSGGNTGELFF